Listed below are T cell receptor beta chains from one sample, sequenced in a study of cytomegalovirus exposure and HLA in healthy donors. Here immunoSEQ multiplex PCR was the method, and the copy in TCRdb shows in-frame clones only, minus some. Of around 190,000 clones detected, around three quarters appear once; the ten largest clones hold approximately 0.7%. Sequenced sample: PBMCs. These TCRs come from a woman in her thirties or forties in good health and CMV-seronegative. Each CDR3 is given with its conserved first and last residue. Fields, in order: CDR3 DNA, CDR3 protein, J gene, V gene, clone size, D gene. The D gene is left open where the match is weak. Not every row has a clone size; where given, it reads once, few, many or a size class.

TGTGCCAGCAGCTCCCGAGGACTAGCAATCAGGGAGCTGTTTTTT	CASSSRGLAIRELFF	TRBJ2-2	TRBV13	-	TRBD2
TGTGCCAGCTCTATAGTCGGGGACGAGCAGTACTTC	CASSIVGDEQYF	TRBJ2-7	TRBV6-6	-	-
TGTGCCTGGATGGCTCGGGACAGGGCGTACTTC	CAWMARDRAYF	TRBJ2-7	TRBV30	once	TRBD1
TGTGCCAGCAGCCTTCCGGGACTAGTCTACGAGCAGTACTTC	CASSLPGLVYEQYF	TRBJ2-7	TRBV7-8	-	TRBD2
TGTGCCAGCAGTGCCCTCTATGGCTACACCTTC	CASSALYGYTF	TRBJ1-2	TRBV25-1	few	-
TGTGCCAGCAGCGTAGCCGGGGGGGCCATCAATGAGCAGTTCTTC	CASSVAGGAINEQFF	TRBJ2-1	TRBV9	-	TRBD2
TGTGCCAGCAGCCGGGACAGGCGGACCTACGAGCAGTACTTC	CASSRDRRTYEQYF	TRBJ2-7	TRBV25-1	few	TRBD1
TGTGCCAGCAGTTTGGGGAGGGGGTTGGGGGGCAGACCAATGAACACTGAAGCTTTCTTT	CASSLGRGLGGRPMNTEAFF	TRBJ1-1	TRBV27	-	-
TGCAGCGTTGGAGCAGGGTTCATAACTGAAGCTTTCTTT	CSVGAGFITEAFF	TRBJ1-1	TRBV29-1	-	-
TGTGCCAGCAGTGAAAACAGGGCTGGAAACACCATATATTTT	CASSENRAGNTIYF	TRBJ1-3	TRBV6-1	-	-
TGTGCCAGTCAGGTAGGGGGAAATCAGCCCCAGCATTTT	CASQVGGNQPQHF	TRBJ1-5	TRBV6-1	-	-
TGTGCCTGGAGTGGACAGGGGGCGCCAGTTCCTGAAGCTTTCTTT	CAWSGQGAPVPEAFF	TRBJ1-1	TRBV30	-	TRBD1
TGTGCCTGGAGTTCCAAAGGGGGGGTTGGGGGACAGCCCCAGCATTTT	CAWSSKGGVGGQPQHF	TRBJ1-5	TRBV30	-	-
TGCAGCGTTGATGGGCTAGGGGACACTGAAGCTTTCTTT	CSVDGLGDTEAFF	TRBJ1-1	TRBV29-1	few	-
TGTGCCAGCACTTCCCTGGCGGGGGGGCCCGCAGATACGCAGTATTTT	CASTSLAGGPADTQYF	TRBJ2-3	TRBV2	-	TRBD2
TGCGCCAGCAGCGCGGCTAGCGGGGGGCGGCCTAGCACAGATACGCAGTATTTT	CASSAASGGRPSTDTQYF	TRBJ2-3	TRBV5-1	few	TRBD2
TGTGCCATCATGGGGGACAGTACCTACGAGCAGTACTTC	CAIMGDSTYEQYF	TRBJ2-7	TRBV10-3	-	TRBD1
TGTGCCAGTAGTATGGGGGCTAGCGAGCAGTACTTC	CASSMGASEQYF	TRBJ2-7	TRBV19	-	-
TGTGCCAGCAGCTTGGCCCAGGGATGGAGCTATGGCTACACCTTC	CASSLAQGWSYGYTF	TRBJ1-2	TRBV5-4	-	-
TGTGCCAGCAGCAGCGGGGGGGGGCGAGACTATGGCTACACCTTC	CASSSGGGRDYGYTF	TRBJ1-2	TRBV25-1	-	-
TGTGCCAGCAGTGAGGGTCGGGGAGATACGCAGTATTTT	CASSEGRGDTQYF	TRBJ2-3	TRBV6-4	-	-
TGTGCTAGCACCCACCCCCGCGTGGGTCGACACCCCCAAGAGACCCAGTACTTC	CASTHPRVGRHPQETQYF	TRBJ2-5	TRBV7-7	-	-
TGTGCCAGCAAGGGACACACGAGATGGGAAGCTTTCTTT	CASKGHTRWEAFF	TRBJ1-1	TRBV6-1	-	-
TGTGCCAGTAGAGAAACGACTAGCGGAATCTACGAGCAGTACTTC	CASRETTSGIYEQYF	TRBJ2-7	TRBV19	few	TRBD2
TGTGCCAGCAGCTCGCCGGGACTAAGCTACAATGAGCAGTTCTTC	CASSSPGLSYNEQFF	TRBJ2-1	TRBV7-2	once	TRBD2
TGTGCCAGCAGCGGGACTCCGTTTCGCACAGATACGCAGTATTTT	CASSGTPFRTDTQYF	TRBJ2-3	TRBV21-1	-	-
TGTGCCTCTGACCCGGGGGACAGGGTTATCAGCGAGCAGTACTTC	CASDPGDRVISEQYF	TRBJ2-7	TRBV28	-	TRBD1
TGTGCCAGCATACGAGTGGCAGGGGGCGTCATTCAGTACTTC	CASIRVAGGVIQYF	TRBJ2-4	TRBV6-1	-	TRBD1
TGTGCCAGTAAGATTTCGGAGAGGGTGAACACCGGGGAGCTGTTTTTT	CASKISERVNTGELFF	TRBJ2-2	TRBV19	-	-
TGTGCCAGCACTTCCACACAGGGGGTTTTCGGAAAACTGTTTTTT	CASTSTQGVFGKLFF	TRBJ1-4	TRBV27	-	TRBD1
TGTGCCAGCAGTTACGGACAGGTTCCGTCACCCCTCCACTTT	CASSYGQVPSPLHF	TRBJ1-6	TRBV6-6	-	TRBD1
TGTGCCAGCAGGCAGAGCCCCGGGATTGGGACCTACGAGCAGTACTTC	CASRQSPGIGTYEQYF	TRBJ2-7	TRBV27	few	-
TGTGCCAGCAGCCCCTTCACACTCCAGACAGGAAACATTCAGTACTTC	CASSPFTLQTGNIQYF	TRBJ2-4	TRBV28	once	-
TGTGCCAGCGGGGGGGCTAGCGGGAGATCCTACGAGCAGTACTTC	CASGGASGRSYEQYF	TRBJ2-7	TRBV2	-	TRBD2
TGTGCCAGCAGCCCAGGGGCAGGGGGGTTCTACGAGCAGTACTTC	CASSPGAGGFYEQYF	TRBJ2-7	TRBV5-4	-	-
TGTGCCAGCAGTCGAGGGGGTACCAAAGGCCACAATGAGCAGTTCTTC	CASSRGGTKGHNEQFF	TRBJ2-1	TRBV11-3	-	-
TGTGCCAGCATAAAGCGGAGGGACGCCGGAAACACCATATATTTT	CASIKRRDAGNTIYF	TRBJ1-3	TRBV27	-	-
TGCGCCAGCAGCTTGGCCGGGGTAGCGGGAGACCACTTAGCCAAAAACATTCAGTACTTC	CASSLAGVAGDHLAKNIQYF	TRBJ2-4	TRBV5-1	-	TRBD2